This is a list of T cell receptor beta chains from one sample in a study of blood T cell repertoires in COVID-19. Using immunoSEQ multiplex PCR, the repertoire was profiled, and TCRdb retains in-frame clones only, with some absent. The sample records some 320,000 clones, around nine tenths being singletons. Specimen: peripheral blood. The source is a woman aged 25 to 45 with COVID-19, enrolled during active disease. The CDR3 runs from the conserved cysteine through the conserved F or W. Fields, in order: clone size, J gene, V gene, D gene, CDR3 DNA, CDR3 protein. A D gene is named only where the DNA matches it firmly. Clone size is given for some rows only: seen once, a few or many times, or a class if the clone is expanded.

>.|TRBJ2-5|TRBV11-2|TRBD2
TGTGCCAGCAGCTGGGGACTAGCGGGGGGAGGGGAGACCCAGTACTTC
CASSWGLAGGGETQYF
>.|TRBJ1-3|TRBV18|.
TGTGCCAGCTCACCTACTACAGGGAGCTCCTCTGGAAACACCATATATTTT
CASSPTTGSSSGNTIYF
>.|TRBJ1-1|TRBV6-5|.
TGTGCCAGCAGTTATGCTCCGGGGACTGAAGCTTTCTTT
CASSYAPGTEAFF
>.|TRBJ2-3|TRBV5-4|TRBD2
TGTGCCAGCAGCTTGGCCATGGGTAGCGGGGGGTGGGACACAGATACGCAGTATTTT
CASSLAMGSGGWDTDTQYF
>.|TRBJ2-7|TRBV2|.
TGTGCCAGCAGTGATGGGGGGAGGTACGAGCAGTACTTC
CASSDGGRYEQYF
>.|TRBJ2-7|TRBV4-1|.
TGCGCCAGCAGCTGGACAGAGCCCAACGAGCAGTACTTC
CASSWTEPNEQYF
>.|TRBJ1-2|TRBV6-5|.
TGTGCCAGCAGTTTCTCAGGAGGCCCGGGGGATGGCTACACCTTC
CASSFSGGPGDGYTF
>.|TRBJ1-3|TRBV3-1/TRBV3-2|.
TGTGCCAGCAGCCAAGGCCTACAGGTATACTCTGGAAACACCATATATTTT
CASSQGLQVYSGNTIYF
>.|TRBJ2-1|TRBV5-1|.
TGCGCCAGCAGCTTGGCCGGTCTATACCTACCCTCCTACAATGAGCAGTTCTTC
CASSLAGLYLPSYNEQFF
>.|TRBJ2-3|TRBV24-1|TRBD1
TGTGCCACCAGTGATGCTGGGACAGGGCTTACAGATACGCAGTATTTT
CATSDAGTGLTDTQYF
>once|TRBJ2-1|TRBV29-1|TRBD2
TGCAGCGTTGGGCCTAGCGGGGTGTTCAATGAGCAGTTCTTC
CSVGPSGVFNEQFF
>.|TRBJ1-6|TRBV19|.
TGTGCCAGTAGCATCGGATGGCTGACTAATTCCGGCCTCCACTTT
CASSIGWLTNSGLHF
>.|TRBJ1-2|TRBV24-1|.
TGTGCCACCAGTGACCCCGGGGTTGGCTACACCTTC
CATSDPGVGYTF
>.|TRBJ2-7|TRBV7-9|TRBD1
TGTGCCAGCAGACCGGGACAGGGGAACGAGCAGTACTTC
CASRPGQGNEQYF
>.|TRBJ1-2|TRBV6-5|TRBD1
TGTGCCAGCAGCGTACCGGGACAGGGAGGCGGCTACACCTTC
CASSVPGQGGGYTF
>.|TRBJ2-5|TRBV19|.
TGTGCCAGTAGTAACACCCGATACAACCAAGAGACCCAGTACTTC
CASSNTRYNQETQYF
>.|TRBJ1-2|TRBV12-3/TRBV12-4|TRBD1
TGTGCCAGCAGTAGACAGGGCGGTGGCTACACCTTC
CASSRQGGGYTF
>.|TRBJ1-2|TRBV6-5|.
TGTGCCAGCAGACTCAACAGGGACTATGGCTACACCTTC
CASRLNRDYGYTF
>.|TRBJ2-7|TRBV18|.
TGTGCCAGCTCAGAGCTAAACGCGGACAGTGAGCAGTACTTC
CASSELNADSEQYF
>.|TRBJ1-1|TRBV13|.
TGTGCCAGCAGCTTGGGACACCCGAACACTGAAGCTTTCTTT
CASSLGHPNTEAFF
>.|TRBJ1-2|TRBV28|.
TGTGCCAGCAGTTTTATAGGGGGACGGGGCTACACCTTC
CASSFIGGRGYTF
>.|TRBJ1-3|TRBV9|TRBD1
TGTGCCAGCAGCGTAGGGGGGACAGGTCCCCGAGGAGGAAACACCATATATTTT
CASSVGGTGPRGGNTIYF
>.|TRBJ1-5|TRBV9|.
TGTGCCAGCAGCGTAGGCTCGGGGGATGGGCGTCAGCCCCAGCATTTT
CASSVGSGDGRQPQHF
>.|TRBJ2-3|TRBV5-8|TRBD1
TGTGCCAGCAGCTCCAACAGGGGTGGGTACACAGATACGCAGTATTTT
CASSSNRGGYTDTQYF
>.|TRBJ1-4|TRBV6-2/TRBV6-3|.
TGTGCCAGCAGTTTCCGTCTCGCGGCTCCCAATGAAAAACTGTTTTTT
CASSFRLAAPNEKLFF
>.|TRBJ2-3|TRBV28|.
TGTGCCAGCAGTTTATTTGCAGGGAGGCGTGCAGATACGCAGTATTTT
CASSLFAGRRADTQYF
>.|TRBJ2-1|TRBV6-5|.
TGTGCCAGCAGTTACGCGGGACAGCCAACCTACAATGAGCAGTTCTTC
CASSYAGQPTYNEQFF
>.|TRBJ2-1|TRBV18|.
TGTGCCAGCTCAGAAAACCTACAGGGTTATGGTACAGGTGAGCAGTTCTTC
CASSENLQGYGTGEQFF
>.|TRBJ2-6|TRBV6-1|.
TGTGCCAGCGTCTCAGGGTGGTCTGGGGCCAACGTCCTGACTTTC
CASVSGWSGANVLTF
>.|TRBJ2-7|TRBV5-1|.
TGCGCCAGCAGCTCATCGACAGGACTTGACTCCTACGAGCAGTACTTC
CASSSSTGLDSYEQYF
>.|TRBJ2-1|TRBV6-5|.
TGTGCCAGCAGTTACAATCCTTCAAGCGACAATGAGCAGTTCTTC
CASSYNPSSDNEQFF
>.|TRBJ1-6|TRBV7-9|.
TGTGCCAGCACCTCGGGTTCACCCCTCCACTTT
CASTSGSPLHF
>.|TRBJ2-7|TRBV13|.
TGTGCCAGCAGCTTAGTGGACAGCTCCTACGAGCAGTACTTC
CASSLVDSSYEQYF